One sample yielded the 4 T cell receptor beta chains listed below, sequenced in a study of blood T cells in healthy people across ages. The second PCR ran about 6 to 11 cycles with a sample-barcoded 5' primer and J-beta primers. One entry per CDR3 protein, called by TCRdb with MiXCR from the 5' RACE reads. The table includes around 1.1 million distinct CDR3 sequences, less than 45% detected once. Source material: blood. These TCRs come from a young man in good health.

This chain joins TRBV4-3 and TRBJ2-2; D remains ambiguous. The CDR3 is made up of 15 amino acids. V was cut by 2 bases and J by 1 base, with 8 bases left in between. The germline CDR1 and CDR2 sequences are LGHNA and YSLEER. In DNA form, the CDR3 reads TGCGCCAGCAGCCAAAAAGGACGGAACACCGGGGAGCTGTTTTTT. Amino acid sequence: CASSQKGRNTGELFF.

The CDR3 nucleotides are TGCAGCGTTAGGCCACGCAACTATGGCTACACCTTC. As protein: CSVRPRNYGYTF. The J gene is TRBJ1-2, the V gene TRBV29-1; D gene ambiguous. The V end lost 5 bases, the J end lost 2 bases, and 9 bases lay between the germline ends. The CDR3 extends over 12 amino acids. From germline, CDR1 is SQVTM and CDR2 ANQGSEA.

The gene calls are TRBV11-2 and TRBJ2-3, with D unresolved. The CDR3 totals 16 residues. The germline gives CDR1 SGHAT, CDR2 FQNNGV. V lost 5 bases and J lost 1, with 16 bases in between. For the CDR3, the DNA is TGTGCCAGCAGCCTCCTTTGGAGTGGCGGCACAGATACGCAGTATTTT. It specifies CASSLLWSGGTDTQYF.

DNA of the CDR3: TGTGCCAGCAGCTTAAACGGGGACCTCATGAACACTGAAGCTTTCTTT. The encoded protein is CASSLNGDLMNTEAFF. This chain links TRBV7-9 with TRBJ1-1; a possible D gene is TRBD1 (5 bases). The germline V gene has CDR1 SEHNR and CDR2 FQNEAQ (reference sequence). CDR3 size: 16 residues. V was shortened by 2 bases and J by 0 bases, with 13 bases between the two germline ends.